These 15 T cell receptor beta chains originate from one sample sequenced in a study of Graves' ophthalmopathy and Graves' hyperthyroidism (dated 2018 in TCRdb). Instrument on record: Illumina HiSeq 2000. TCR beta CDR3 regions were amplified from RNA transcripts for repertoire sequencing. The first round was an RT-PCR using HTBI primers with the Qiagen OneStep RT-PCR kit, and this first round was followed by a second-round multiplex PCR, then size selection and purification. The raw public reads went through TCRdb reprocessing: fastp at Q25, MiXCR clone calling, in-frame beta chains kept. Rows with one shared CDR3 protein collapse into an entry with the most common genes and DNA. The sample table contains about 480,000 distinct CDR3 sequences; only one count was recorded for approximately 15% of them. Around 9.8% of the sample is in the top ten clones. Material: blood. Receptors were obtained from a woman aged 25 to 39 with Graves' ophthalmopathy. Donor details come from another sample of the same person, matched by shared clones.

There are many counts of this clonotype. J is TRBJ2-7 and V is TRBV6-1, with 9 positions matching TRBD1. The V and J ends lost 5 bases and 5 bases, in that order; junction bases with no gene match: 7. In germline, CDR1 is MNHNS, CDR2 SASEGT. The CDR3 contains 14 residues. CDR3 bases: TGTGCCAGCAGTCGAATGACAGGGGGGAACGAGCAGTACTTC. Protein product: CASSRMTGGNEQYF.

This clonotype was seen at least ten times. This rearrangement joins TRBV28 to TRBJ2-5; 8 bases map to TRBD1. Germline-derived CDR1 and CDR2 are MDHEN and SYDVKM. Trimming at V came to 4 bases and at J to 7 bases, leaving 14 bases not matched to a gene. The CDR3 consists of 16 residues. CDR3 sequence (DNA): TGTGCCAGCAGTTCCTCGGGGCAGGGGGCGACGGGGACCCAGTACTTC. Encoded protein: CASSSSGQGATGTQYF.

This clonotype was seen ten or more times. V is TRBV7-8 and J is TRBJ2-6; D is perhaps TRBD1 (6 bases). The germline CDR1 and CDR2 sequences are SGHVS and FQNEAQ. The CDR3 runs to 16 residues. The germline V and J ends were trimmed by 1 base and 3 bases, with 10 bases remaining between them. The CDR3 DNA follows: TGTGCCAGCAGCTTAGGCACAGGGAATGGGGCCAACGTCCTGACTTTC. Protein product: CASSLGTGNGANVLTF.

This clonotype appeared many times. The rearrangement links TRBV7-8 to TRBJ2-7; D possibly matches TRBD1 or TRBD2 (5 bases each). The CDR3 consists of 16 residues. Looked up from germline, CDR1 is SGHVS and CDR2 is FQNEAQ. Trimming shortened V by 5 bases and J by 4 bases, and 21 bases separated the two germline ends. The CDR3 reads CASSPGAGGHVYEQYF. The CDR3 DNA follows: TGTGCCAGCAGCCCTGGGGCAGGCGGGCACGTGTACGAGCAGTACTTC.

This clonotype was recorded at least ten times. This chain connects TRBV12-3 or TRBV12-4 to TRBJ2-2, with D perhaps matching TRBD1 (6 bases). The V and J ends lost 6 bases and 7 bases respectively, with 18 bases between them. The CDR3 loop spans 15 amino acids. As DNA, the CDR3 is TGTGCCAGCAGCCTAAGGGGGTACCTTTTCGGGGAGCTGTTTTTT. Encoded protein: CASSLRGYLFGELFF.

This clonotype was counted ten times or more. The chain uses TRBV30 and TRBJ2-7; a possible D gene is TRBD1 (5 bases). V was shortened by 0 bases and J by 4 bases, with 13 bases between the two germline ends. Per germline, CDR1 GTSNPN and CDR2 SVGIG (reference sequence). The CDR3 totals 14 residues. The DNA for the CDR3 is TGTGCCTGGAGTGTAGGGGCAGGCGCTTACGAGCAGTACTTC. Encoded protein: CAWSVGAGAYEQYF.

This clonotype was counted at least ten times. The DNA for the CDR3 is TGTGCCAGCACTAGATGCGGGGCGAGTGACATTCAGTACTTC. Protein product: CASTRCGASDIQYF. The chain links TRBV27 to TRBJ2-4; TRBD2 is a possible D gene (6 bases). The V and J ends lost 7 bases and 8 bases respectively, with 18 bases between them. The germline V gene has CDR1 MNHEY and CDR2 SMNVEV (reference sequence). The CDR3 has 14 residues.

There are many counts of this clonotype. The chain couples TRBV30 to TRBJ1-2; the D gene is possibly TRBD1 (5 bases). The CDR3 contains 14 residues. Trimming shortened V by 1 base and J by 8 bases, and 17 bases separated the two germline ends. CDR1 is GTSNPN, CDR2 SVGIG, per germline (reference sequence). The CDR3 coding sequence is TGTGCCTGGAGTGGGGCAGGGCCCGGGAAGGGCTACACCTTC. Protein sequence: CAWSGAGPGKGYTF.

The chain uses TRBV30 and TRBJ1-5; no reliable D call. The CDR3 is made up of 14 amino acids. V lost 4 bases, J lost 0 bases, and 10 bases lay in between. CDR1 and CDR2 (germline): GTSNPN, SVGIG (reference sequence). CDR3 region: CAWNRKYSNQPQHF. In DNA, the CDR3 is TGTGCCTGGAACCGGAAATATAGCAATCAGCCCCAGCATTTT. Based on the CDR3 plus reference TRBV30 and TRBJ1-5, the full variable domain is SQTIHQWPATLVQPVGSPLSLECTVEGTSNPNLYWYRQAAGRGLQLLFYSVGIGQISSEVPQNLSASRPQDRQFILSSKKLLLSDSGFYLCAWNRKYSNQPQHFGDGTRLSIL.

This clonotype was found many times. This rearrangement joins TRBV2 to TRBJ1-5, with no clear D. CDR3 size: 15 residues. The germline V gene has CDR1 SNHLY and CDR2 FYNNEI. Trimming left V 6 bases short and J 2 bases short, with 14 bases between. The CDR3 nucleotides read TGTGCCAGCAGCGACGACCGGCCAGGCAATCAGCCCCAGCATTTT. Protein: CASSDDRPGNQPQHF.

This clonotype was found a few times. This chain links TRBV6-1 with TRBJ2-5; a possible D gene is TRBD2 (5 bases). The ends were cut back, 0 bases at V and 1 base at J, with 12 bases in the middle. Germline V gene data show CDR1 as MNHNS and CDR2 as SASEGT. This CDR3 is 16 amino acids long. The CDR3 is CASSEAADRGQETQYF. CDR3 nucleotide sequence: TGTGCCAGCAGTGAAGCAGCTGACCGGGGCCAAGAGACCCAGTACTTC.

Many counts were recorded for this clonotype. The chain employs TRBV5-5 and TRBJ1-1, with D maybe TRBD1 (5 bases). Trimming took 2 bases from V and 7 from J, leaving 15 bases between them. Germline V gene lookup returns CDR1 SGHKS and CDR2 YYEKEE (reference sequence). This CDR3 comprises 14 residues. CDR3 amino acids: CASSFHHGAGEAFF. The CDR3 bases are TGTGCCAGCAGCTTCCACCATGGGGCTGGTGAAGCTTTCTTT. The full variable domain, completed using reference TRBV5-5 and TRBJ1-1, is DAGVTQSPTHLIKTRGQQVTLRCSPISGHKSVSWYQQVLGQGPQFIFQYYEKEERGRGNFPDRFSARQFPNYSSELNVNALLLGDSALYLCASSFHHGAGEAFFGQGTRLTVV.

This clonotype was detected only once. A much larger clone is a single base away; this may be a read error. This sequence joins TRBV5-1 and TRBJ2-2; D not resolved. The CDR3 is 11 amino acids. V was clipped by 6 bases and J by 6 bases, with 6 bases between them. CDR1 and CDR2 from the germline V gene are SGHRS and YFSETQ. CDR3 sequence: CASNRPGELFF. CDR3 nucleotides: TGCGCCAGCAACCGGCCCGGGGAGCTGTTTTTT.

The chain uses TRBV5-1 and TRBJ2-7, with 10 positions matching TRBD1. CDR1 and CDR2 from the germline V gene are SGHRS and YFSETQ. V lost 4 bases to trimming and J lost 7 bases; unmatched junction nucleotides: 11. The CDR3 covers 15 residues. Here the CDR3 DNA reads TGCGCCAGCAGCCCCCTCGGACAGGGGGGATGGGAGCAGTACTTC. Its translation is CASSPLGQGGWEQYF. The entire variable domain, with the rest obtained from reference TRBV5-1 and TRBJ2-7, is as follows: KAGVTQTPRYLIKTRGQQVTLSCSPISGHRSVSWYQQTPGQGLQFLFEYFSETQRNKGNFPGRFSGRQFSNSRSEMNVSTLELGDSALYLCASSPLGQGGWEQYFGPGTRLTVT.

CDR3 in amino acids: CASSQPTGNTEAFF. CDR3 DNA: TGCGCCAGCAGCCAACCGACAGGGAACACTGAAGCTTTCTTT. V usage is TRBV4-1 and J usage is TRBJ1-1; D perhaps matches TRBD1 (6 bases). The V end lost 2 bases, the J end lost 1 base, and 8 bases lay between the germline ends. The germline gives CDR1 MGHRA, CDR2 YSYEKL. The CDR3 is made up of 14 amino acids.